This T cell receptor beta chain comes out of a study of T cells in Graves' hyperthyroidism and ophthalmopathy. This clonotype has ten or more counts. Using RNA transcripts as the source, TCR beta CDR3 regions were amplified. The HTBI primer set drove a first-round RT-PCR of the TCR CDR3. TCRdb used MiXCR to reprocess the multiplex PCR reads, holding one entry per CDR3 protein. In the table there are some 500,000 distinct CDR3 sequences, approximately 16% of which are singletons. On the basis of clinical symptoms, serum thyroxine and TRAb, thyroid ultrasound and orbital computed tomography, diagnoses were made. Sequenced sample: blood. The TCR was taken from a woman aged 25-40 years with Graves' ophthalmopathy.

CDR3 sequence reads: CSAISGAKTQYF. CDR3 sequence (DNA): TGCAGTGCTATATCGGGAGCTAAGACCCAGTACTTC. The chain links TRBV20-1 to TRBJ2-5, with D possibly being TRBD2 (6 bases). CDR1 is DFQATT and CDR2 is SNEGSKA in the germline V gene (reference sequence). The V end was cut by 4 bases, the J end by 6 bases, with 12 bases between. The CDR3 length is 12 residues.